One sample yielded the 12 T cell receptor beta chains listed below, sequenced in a study of somatic mutations in cytotoxic T cells in rheumatoid arthritis. Here immunoSEQ multiplex PCR was the method, and the copy in TCRdb shows in-frame clones only, minus some. The data show some 10,000 clones, more than 70% seen once. The sample was CD8+ T cells sorted from blood. The receptors were gathered from an adult with rheumatoid arthritis.

The chain carries TRBV5-4 and TRBJ1-1, with 7 positions matching TRBD1. Per germline, CDR1 SGHNT and CDR2 YYREEE (reference sequence). V lost 4 bases, J lost 4 bases, and 4 bases stayed unmatched. The CDR3 runs 13 residues. CDR3 residues: CASSGQVATEAFF. The CDR3 DNA reads as TGTGCCAGCAGCGGACAGGTGGCCACTGAAGCTTTCTTT.

This rearrangement joins TRBV4-2 to TRBJ2-7; D is unclear. The V gene's germline CDR1 is LGHNA and CDR2 YNFKEQ. The germline V and J ends were trimmed by 1 base and 4 bases, with 11 bases remaining between them. The CDR3 has 14 residues. CDR3 in amino acids: CASSQVPAGYEQYF. The CDR3 nucleotides read TGTGCCAGCAGCCAAGTTCCAGCCGGTTACGAGCAGTACTTC.

The sample holds one count of this clone. The rearrangement joins TRBV5-4 to TRBJ2-7; maybe TRBD2 (7 bases). CDR1 and CDR2 (germline): SGHNT, YYREEE (reference sequence). V shed 4 bases and J shed 3 bases, with 14 bases lying between them. The CDR3 is 14 amino acids. CDR3 in amino acids: CASSPRGAGYEQYF. The CDR3 DNA reads as TGTGCCAGCAGCCCACGGGGGGCTGGCTACGAGCAGTACTTC.

This clone was seen just once. The chain couples TRBV28 to TRBJ1-1; possible D gene TRBD1, 5 bases. Trimming stripped 7 bases from V and 6 bases from J, with 18 bases between. Germline V CDR1 and CDR2: MDHEN, SYDVKM. CDR3 length equals 14 residues. CDR3 nucleotides: TGTGCCAGCACCACTCGGGTGGACATCGCTGAAGCTTTCTTT. Encoded protein: CASTTRVDIAEAFF.

The CDR3 loop reads CAAQSGTNTGELFF. The CDR3 DNA is TGTGCCGCCCAGTCCGGCACGAACACCGGGGAGCTGTTTTTT. The V and J genes are TRBV15 and TRBJ2-2; D not certain. CDR1 is LNHNV and CDR2 is YYDKDF in the germline V gene (reference sequence). Trimming left V 11 bases short and J 0 bases short, with 13 bases between. CDR3 size: 14 residues.

The gene calls are TRBV2 and TRBJ2-1; D is unclear. The CDR3 totals 14 residues. Trimming left V 0 bases short and J 3 bases short, with 6 bases between. Germline V CDR1 and CDR2: SNHLY, FYNNEI. CDR3 in DNA: TGTGCCAGCAGTGAAGCCGGTTTCTACAATGAGCAGTTCTTC. It yields the protein CASSEAGFYNEQFF.

This clone was found a few times. The V gene is TRBV6-1, the J gene TRBJ2-5; 8 positions agree with TRBD2. The J segment lost 7 bases and the V segment lost 1 base, leaving 8 bases of the junction unmatched. CDR3 length: 15 residues. Germline V gene data show CDR1 as MNHNS and CDR2 as SASEGT. The CDR3 DNA reads as TGTGCCAGCAGTGAAGACGGGGGGGAGGCCAGGACCCAGTACTTC. It codes for CASSEDGGEARTQYF.

This chain links TRBV27 with TRBJ2-7; 9 positions match TRBD2. The CDR3 runs 15 residues. The V and J ends lost 7 bases and 1 base, in that order; junction bases with no gene match: 8. Germline V gene lookup returns CDR1 MNHEY and CDR2 SMNVEV (reference sequence). The CDR3 reads CASIGFSGGSYEQYF. Written as DNA, the CDR3 is TGTGCCAGCATTGGATTTAGCGGGGGTTCCTACGAGCAGTACTTC.

The chain joins TRBV27 to TRBJ1-5; the D gene is possibly TRBD1 (5 bases). Deletions cut 2 bases from V and 6 bases from J, with 11 bases between. In germline, CDR1 is MNHEY, CDR2 SMNVEV (reference sequence). The CDR3 has 14 residues. DNA of the CDR3: TGTGCCAGCAGTTTAGCAGGGTCGGGTCAGCCCCAGCATTTT. Translating it yields CASSLAGSGQPQHF.

The chain couples TRBV10-2 to TRBJ2-1, with D uncertain. CDR1 is WSHSY, CDR2 SAAADI, per germline. This CDR3 has 12 residues. The V and J ends lost 5 bases and 9 bases respectively, with 11 bases between them. DNA of the CDR3: TGCGCCAGCAGTATCGTCCTTCCTGAGCAGTTCTTC. It codes for CASSIVLPEQFF.

CDR3 DNA sequence: TGTGCCAGCAGTTACTCAAGGGGCCCAATAACTGAAGCTTTCTTT. Protein product: CASSYSRGPITEAFF. J is TRBJ1-1 and V is TRBV6-5, with a weak D call TRBD1 (5 bases). The V gene lost 0 bases and the J gene lost 5 bases, with 13 bases spanning the gap. The CDR3 length is 15 residues. Germline V CDR1 and CDR2: MNHEY, SVGAGI.

The genes are TRBV4-1 and TRBJ2-1; D unresolved. CDR3 length: 17 amino acids. The germline V gene encodes CDR1 MGHRA and CDR2 YSYEKL. Trimming removed 0 bases from V and 0 bases from J, with 12 bases in between. The CDR3 loop is CASSQEAALSSYNEQFF. The CDR3 coding sequence is TGCGCCAGCAGCCAAGAAGCAGCTTTAAGCTCCTACAATGAGCAGTTCTTC.